A selection of T cell receptor beta chains follows, all from one sample in a study of beta chain features in type 1 diabetes. Only in-frame clones appear in the TCRdb table, and some are missing; sequencing was by immunoSEQ multiplex PCR. The table lists hundreds of thousands of clones, roughly 12% of them singletons. Sequencing input: naive CD4+ T cells from blood. The receptors derive from a man between 18 and 29 years old in good health. Each CDR3 is given with its conserved first and last residue. Only some rows state a clone size, as once, few, many or a class for expanded clones.

clone_size j_call cdr3_length v_call cdr3_aa
- TRBJ2-3 11 TRBV6-5 CASSRADTQYF
few TRBJ1-6 13 TRBV2 CASQTGVGSPLHF
few TRBJ1-4 16 TRBV15 CATSRSGGGSNEKLFF
- TRBJ2-5 15 TRBV7-2 CASSQVVSGRETQYF
few TRBJ2-1 15 TRBV7-2 CASSLSGGGYNEQFF
few TRBJ1-2 13 TRBV30 CAWSAGTVYGYTF
- TRBJ1-1 14 TRBV7-2 CASSLSGRNTEAFF
few TRBJ2-7 13 TRBV5-1 CASSLARDYEQYF
few TRBJ2-1 15 TRBV5-1 CASSWGLAGYNEQFF
- TRBJ1-4 17 TRBV4-3 CASSQGPSGQGTEKLFF
- TRBJ2-3 19 TRBV4-3 CASSKKTGTSGSYTDTQYF
- TRBJ1-1 10 TRBV2 CASSGREAFF
few TRBJ2-1 15 TRBV6-5 CASSYRVSSYNEQFF
few TRBJ1-2 13 TRBV28 CASKPGGGYGYTF
- TRBJ2-7 14 TRBV28 CASSGLALLYEQYF
few TRBJ2-1 15 TRBV18 CASSLAGASYNEQFF
- TRBJ1-2 12 TRBV28 CASSLLSRGYTF
few TRBJ2-1 17 TRBV4-3 CASSQGWTSNSYNEQFF
few TRBJ1-1 12 TRBV7-9 CASSLLADEAFF
few TRBJ2-1 15 TRBV7-9 CASSLYSNPHNEQFF
- TRBJ2-1 15 TRBV18 CASSPRGTANNEQFF
- TRBJ2-1 16 TRBV4-1 CASSRFPGAGSNEQFF
- TRBJ2-5 15 TRBV4-2 CASSRTLEGQETQYF
- TRBJ2-7 19 TRBV7-9 CASTNEGISGTRWAYEQYF
few TRBJ1-5 13 TRBV30 CAWSLGQGEPQHF
- TRBJ2-7 15 TRBV4-3 CASSHGRDRVNEQYF
- TRBJ2-2 15 TRBV28 CASSLWRTNTGELFF
- TRBJ2-5 14 TRBV7-3 CASSLDRDQETQYF
few TRBJ2-6 17 TRBV9 CASSVGAGVSGANVLTF
- TRBJ1-5 13 TRBV30 CAWSVRGNQPQHF
- TRBJ2-1 12 TRBV18 CASSPFGSEQFF
few TRBJ1-1 16 TRBV5-1 CASSLEPGQGSTEAFF
- TRBJ1-1 13 TRBV7-9 CASRLREGSEAFF
- TRBJ1-6 14 TRBV28 CASSLKQGSAPLHF
few TRBJ2-2 15 TRBV9 CASSGTGLNTGELFF
few TRBJ1-2 14 TRBV6-6 CASSSSDKPSGYTF
- TRBJ1-2 15 TRBV27 CASSWDRYRLYGYTF
few TRBJ2-5 15 TRBV18 CASSWGQGLQETQYF
- TRBJ1-5 15 TRBV9 CASSAGHLVDQPQHF